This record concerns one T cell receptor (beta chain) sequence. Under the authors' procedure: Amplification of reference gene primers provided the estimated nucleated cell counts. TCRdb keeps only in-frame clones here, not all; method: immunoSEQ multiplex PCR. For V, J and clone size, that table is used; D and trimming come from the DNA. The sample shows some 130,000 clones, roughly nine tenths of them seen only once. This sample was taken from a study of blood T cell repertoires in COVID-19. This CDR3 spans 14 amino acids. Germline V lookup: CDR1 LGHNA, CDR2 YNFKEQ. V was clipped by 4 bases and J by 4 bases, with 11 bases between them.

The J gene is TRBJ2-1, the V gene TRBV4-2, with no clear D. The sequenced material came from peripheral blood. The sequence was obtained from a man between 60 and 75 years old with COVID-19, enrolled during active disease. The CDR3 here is CASSPSTGYNEQFF. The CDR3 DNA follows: TGTGCCAGCAGCCCCTCGACGGGTTACAATGAGCAGTTCTTC.